This TCR beta chain was observed in a study of cytomegalovirus exposure and HLA in healthy donors. This PCR relied on a set of 60 Vbeta primers and 13 Jbeta primers. Data came from immunoSEQ multiplex PCR; TCRdb stores just in-frame clones and leaves some out. This sample has roughly 200,000 clones, with roughly 85% found just once. Material for sequencing was PBMCs. This receptor was identified in a woman between 50 and 59 years old in good health and CMV-seronegative.

CDR3 nucleotide sequence: TGTGCCAGCTCACCGGAGGGGACCGTACTGAATGAGCAGTTCTTC. Translating it yields CASSPEGTVLNEQFF. The chain combines TRBV18 with TRBJ2-1; the D gene is possibly TRBD2 (6 bases). CDR1 and CDR2 (germline): KGHSH, LQKENI. The CDR3 length is 15 residues. Trimming removed 3 bases from V and 7 bases from J, with 16 bases in between.